These 24 T cell receptor beta chains came from one sample sequenced in a study of blood T cell repertoires in COVID-19 (TCRdb year 2020). The library was produced with the immunoSEQ multiplex PCR assay. Entries here come from immuneACCESS through TCRdb and include only in-frame sequences with V and J called. Some clones fail to appear in such tables; in the studies checked, an unresolved V gene covers under half of the shortfall, and the cause of the remainder is unknown. This sample gives around 300,000 clones in total; 88% of them show up just once. The top ten clones comprise about 1% of the sample. Material: PBMCs or T cells enriched from blood (not recorded which). These receptors all stem from a woman in her 30s who had recovered from COVID-19.

The rearrangement links TRBV19 to TRBJ2-7, with D possibly TRBD2 on 5 matching bases. Germline CDR1 reads LNHDA; CDR2 reads SQIVND (reference sequence). This CDR3 is 10 amino acids long. With 9 bases removed from V and 2 bases from J, the gap between germline ends came to 5 bases. The CDR3 reads CASGTYEQYF. CDR3 nucleotides: TGTGCCAGCGGGACCTACGAGCAGTACTTC.

The V call is TRBV19, the J call TRBJ1-5, with TRBD1 identical over 9 bases. The germline V gene has CDR1 LNHDA and CDR2 SQIVND (reference sequence). V was pared by 3 bases and J by 1 base, with 13 bases of the junction left unmatched. The CDR3 loop spans 19 amino acids. Here the CDR3 DNA reads TGTGCCAGTAGTATTCGTCACAGGGGGCAAAGGAGGAGCAATCAGCCCCAGCATTTT. As protein: CASSIRHRGQRRSNQPQHF.

The V gene is TRBV28, the J gene TRBJ2-6; a weak D match, TRBD1 (5 bases). Germline assignment: CDR1 MDHEN and CDR2 SYDVKM. V shed 3 bases and J shed 4 bases, with 22 bases lying between them. There are 19 residues in the CDR3. The CDR3, as DNA: TGTGCCAGCAGTTTCTTGGGGCAGGGAAGTTGGTCCGGGGCCAACGTCCTGACTTTC. It is translated as CASSFLGQGSWSGANVLTF. Complete variable domain (other parts from reference TRBV28 and TRBJ2-6): DVKVTQSSRYLVKRTGEKVFLECVQDMDHENMFWYRQDPGLGLRLIYFSYDVKMKEKGDIPEGYSVSREKKERFSLILESASTNQTSMYLCASSFLGQGSWSGANVLTFGAGSRLTVL.

This chain's CDR3 is CASAQGTYNEQFF. In DNA form, the CDR3 reads TGCGCCAGCGCACAGGGGACCTACAATGAGCAGTTCTTC. The chain couples TRBV5-1 to TRBJ2-1, with 7 bases that match TRBD1. CDR1 and CDR2 from the germline V gene are SGHRS and YFSETQ. The J segment lost 2 bases and the V segment lost 7 bases, leaving 3 bases of the junction unmatched. The CDR3 has 13 residues.

V usage is TRBV11-2 and J usage is TRBJ2-7; 7 positions match TRBD1. Germline V gives CDR1 SGHAT, CDR2 FQNNGV. The CDR3 has 12 amino acids. V trimming: 3 bases; J trimming: 6 bases; junction bases outside the gene matches: 2. CDR3 DNA: TGTGCCAGCAGCTTCTCAGGGGGCGAGCAGTACTTC. Translation: CASSFSGGEQYF.

The chain uses TRBV27 and TRBJ2-1; 7 bases match TRBD1. The CDR3 extends over 13 amino acids. Per germline, CDR1 MNHEY and CDR2 SMNVEV (reference sequence). J gave up 6 bases and V 6 bases, and 5 bases lay outside the gene matches. The CDR3 DNA reads TGTGCCAGCAGGAGGGGGCAGGTCAATGAGCAGTTCTTC. Translated: CASRRGQVNEQFF.

The chain couples TRBV6-1 to TRBJ2-7; the D gene is possibly TRBD2 (6 bases). CDR3 length: 15 amino acids. CDR1 is MNHNS, CDR2 SASEGT, per germline. Deletions cut 3 bases from V and 0 bases from J, with 12 bases between. The CDR3 sequence is CASSDWAGSSYEQYF. The CDR3 nucleotides read TGTGCCAGCAGTGATTGGGCGGGGAGCTCCTACGAGCAGTACTTC.

The chain has TRBV5-4 and TRBJ1-1; TRBD1 agrees at 8 bases. There are 18 residues in the CDR3. Per germline, CDR1 SGHNT and CDR2 YYREEE (reference sequence). The ends lost 2 bases at V and 1 base at J; junction bases unmatched: 13. CDR3 DNA: TGTGCCAGCAGCTTTGGTGTTTCAGGGGGCCGGGAGAACACTGAAGCTTTCTTT. Its translation is CASSFGVSGGRENTEAFF.

V and J are TRBV28 and TRBJ1-1, with D tentatively TRBD1 (6 bases). V lost 10 bases and J 5 bases, leaving 11 bases between the germline ends. The CDR3 runs to 11 residues. CDR1 is MDHEN, CDR2 SYDVKM, per germline. This CDR3 reads CAIGQRTEAFF. The CDR3 DNA reads TGTGCCATAGGACAGCGGACTGAAGCTTTCTTT.

Comment on this clone: This sample includes further DNA sequences coding for the same CDR3. The chain uses TRBV11-1 and TRBJ2-7; 10 nucleotides align to TRBD1. The ends lost 1 base at V and 4 bases at J; junction bases unmatched: 1. The CDR3 has 14 amino acids. Germline V gene data show CDR1 as SGHAT and CDR2 as FQDESV (reference sequence). This CDR3 is CASSLGQGAYEQYF. CDR3 in DNA: TGTGCCAGCAGCTTAGGACAGGGGGCTTACGAGCAGTACTTC.

The genes are TRBV7-9 and TRBJ2-3, with D hard to call. Trimming shortened V by 2 bases and J by 3 bases, and 6 bases separated the two germline ends. CDR1 SEHNR and CDR2 FQNEAQ come from the germline V gene (reference sequence). The CDR3 length is 13 residues. Here the CDR3 reads CASSLWPTDTQYF. Written as DNA, the CDR3 is TGTGCCAGCAGCTTATGGCCTACAGATACGCAGTATTTT.

The V gene is TRBV7-2, the J gene TRBJ2-3, with TRBD2 matching 8 bases. The CDR3 extends over 15 amino acids. V lost 3 bases to trimming and J lost 2 bases; unmatched junction nucleotides: 4. Germline lookup yields CDR1 SGHTA and CDR2 FQGNSA. CDR3 coding DNA: TGTGCCAGCAGCTTGCGGCGGGGGGTCACAGATACGCAGTATTTT. This sequence encodes CASSLRRGVTDTQYF.

V and J are TRBV10-3 and TRBJ2-3; no reliable D call. Germline CDR1 ENHRY, CDR2 SYGVKD. The length of the CDR3 is 13 residues. V was pared by 4 bases and J by 2 bases, with 7 bases between. CDR3 sequence reads: CAISVAYTDTQYF. DNA of the CDR3: TGTGCCATCAGTGTTGCCTACACAGATACGCAGTATTTT.

The chain has TRBV19 and TRBJ2-1; TRBD1 matches 7 bases. The CDR3 consists of 14 residues. Germline V lookup: CDR1 LNHDA, CDR2 SQIVND (reference sequence). Trimming cost V 3 bases and J 5 bases; bases outside gene matches: 4. The CDR3 reads CASSIRQGDNEQFF. CDR3 sequence (DNA): TGTGCCAGTAGTATCCGGCAGGGGGACAATGAGCAGTTCTTC. Filled out from reference TRBV19 and TRBJ2-1, the complete variable domain reads DGGITQSPKYLFRKEGQNVTLSCEQNLNHDAMYWYRQDPGQGLRLIYYSQIVNDFQKGDIAEGYSVSREKKESFPLTVTSAQKNPTAFYLCASSIRQGDNEQFFGPGTRLTVL.

This sequence joins TRBV27 and TRBJ1-2; maybe TRBD1 (6 bases). This CDR3 is built from 15 residues. Germline V gives CDR1 MNHEY, CDR2 SMNVEV (reference sequence). The ends were cut back, 2 bases at V and 3 bases at J, with 13 bases in the middle. CDR3 DNA: TGTGCCAGCAGTTTACGGGCAGGGGCATACTATGGCTACACCTTC. Protein: CASSLRAGAYYGYTF.

The chain employs TRBV27 and TRBJ2-5; possible D gene TRBD1, 6 bases. Germline CDR1 MNHEY, CDR2 SMNVEV (reference sequence). V was trimmed by 0 bases and J by 4 bases, leaving 21 bases between them. This CDR3 spans 18 amino acids. This CDR3 is CASSLSPVQGQLLETQYF. CDR3 DNA: TGTGCCAGCAGTTTATCGCCCGTACAGGGCCAGCTGTTAGAGACCCAGTACTTC.

The rearrangement joins TRBV7-6 to TRBJ2-7; the D gene is possibly TRBD2 (5 bases). Trimming left V 5 bases short and J 3 bases short, with 20 bases between. The CDR3 totals 16 residues. CDR1 SGHVS and CDR2 FNYEAQ come from the germline V gene. CDR3 loop: CASSLMAGPTIYEQYF. The CDR3 nucleotides read TGTGCCAGCAGCCTCATGGCGGGCCCGACAATCTACGAGCAGTACTTC.

The J gene is TRBJ1-4, the V gene TRBV7-2; 7 positions match TRBD1. Germline loops: CDR1 SGHTA, CDR2 FQGNSA. There are 15 residues in the CDR3. Losses at the gene ends were 4 bases for V and 5 bases for J; bases not matched to a gene: 7. CDR3 coding DNA: TGTGCCAGCAGCTCAGAGGGACAGAAGAATGAAAAACTGTTTTTT. Amino acid sequence: CASSSEGQKNEKLFF.

The chain uses TRBV30 and TRBJ1-1, with D uncertain. This CDR3 region has 13 residues. The germline V gene has CDR1 GTSNPN and CDR2 SVGIG (reference sequence). Trimming stripped 3 bases from V and 7 bases from J, with 15 bases between. The chain's CDR3 is CAWSETETLEAFF. CDR3 DNA sequence: TGTGCCTGGAGCGAAACAGAGACCCTTGAAGCTTTCTTT.

Comment on this clone: The same CDR3 also results from other DNA sequences found in this sample. V is TRBV15 and J is TRBJ2-6, with D perhaps TRBD2 (5 bases). Germline values: CDR1 LNHNV, CDR2 YYDKDF (reference sequence). Trimming stripped 0 bases from V and 0 bases from J, with 6 bases between. The CDR3 runs to 16 residues. Here the CDR3 DNA reads TGTGCCACCAGCAGAGATCGGGGCTCTGGGGCCAACGTCCTGACTTTC. It is translated as CATSRDRGSGANVLTF.

This clone was seen a few times. This chain uses TRBV9 with TRBJ2-3; D is perhaps TRBD2 (6 bases). V was clipped by 4 bases and J by 0 bases, with 12 bases between them. The CDR3 is made up of 15 amino acids. CDR1 is SGDLS, CDR2 YYNGEE, per germline. The CDR3 reads CASSPSGASTDTQYF. DNA for the CDR3: TGTGCCAGCAGCCCCTCGGGAGCCAGCACAGATACGCAGTATTTT.

This clone was recorded only once. The chain links TRBV7-8 to TRBJ2-2; 8 bases match TRBD1. After removal of 2 bases from V and 5 bases from J, the junction contained 7 bases not matched to a gene. The germline V gene has CDR1 SGHVS and CDR2 FQNEAQ. CDR3 size: 16 residues. CDR3 residues: CASSLSGRGRTGELFF. In DNA, the CDR3 is TGTGCCAGCAGCTTAAGTGGCAGGGGGCGAACCGGGGAGCTGTTTTTT.

This chain uses TRBV28 with TRBJ2-2; D not resolved. V lost 5 bases and J lost 6, with 10 bases in between. Germline V gene lookup returns CDR1 MDHEN and CDR2 SYDVKM. This CDR3 comprises 13 residues. In nucleotides, the CDR3 is TGTGCCAGCAGTCCGATGGCACCCGGGGAGCTGTTTTTT. Its translation: CASSPMAPGELFF. The whole variable domain, filled in from reference TRBV28 and TRBJ2-2, reads DVKVTQSSRYLVKRTGEKVFLECVQDMDHENMFWYRQDPGLGLRLIYFSYDVKMKEKGDIPEGYSVSREKKERFSLILESASTNQTSMYLCASSPMAPGELFFGEGSRLTVL.

The chain joins TRBV5-1 to TRBJ2-7; 9 bases agree with TRBD1. V dropped 4 bases and J dropped 3; count of bases not matched to a gene: 8. This CDR3 contains 15 residues. Germline V lookup: CDR1 SGHRS, CDR2 YFSETQ. DNA of the CDR3: TGCGCCAGCAGCCCGGACAGGGGAAGCTACTACGAGCAGTACTTC. Protein product: CASSPDRGSYYEQYF.